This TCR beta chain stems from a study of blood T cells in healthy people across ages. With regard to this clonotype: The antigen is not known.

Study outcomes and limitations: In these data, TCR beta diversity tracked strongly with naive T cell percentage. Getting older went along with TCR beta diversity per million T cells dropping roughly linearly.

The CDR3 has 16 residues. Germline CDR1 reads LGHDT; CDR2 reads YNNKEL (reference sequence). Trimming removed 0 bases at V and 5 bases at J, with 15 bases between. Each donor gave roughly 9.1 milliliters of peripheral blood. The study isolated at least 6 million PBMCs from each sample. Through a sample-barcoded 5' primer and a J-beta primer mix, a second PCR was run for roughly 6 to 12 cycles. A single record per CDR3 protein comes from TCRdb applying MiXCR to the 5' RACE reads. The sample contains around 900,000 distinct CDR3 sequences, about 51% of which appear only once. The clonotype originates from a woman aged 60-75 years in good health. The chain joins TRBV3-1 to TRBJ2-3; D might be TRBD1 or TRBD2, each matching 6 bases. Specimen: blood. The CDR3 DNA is TGTGCCAGCAGCCAAGATAGTACAGGGACTCAAGATACGCAGTATTTT. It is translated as CASSQDSTGTQDTQYF.